This TCR beta chain was documented in a study of blood T cell repertoires in COVID-19. Germline assignment: CDR1 WNHNN and CDR2 SYGVQD (reference sequence). Trimming removed 0 bases from V and 2 bases from J, with 8 bases in between. This CDR3 contains 14 residues. Produced via immunoSEQ multiplex PCR; TCRdb's table is partial and in-frame only. Of approximately 170,000 clones listed, 82% are singletons. Sequenced material: peripheral blood. V is TRBV10-1 and J is TRBJ2-7, with a tentative D call TRBD1 (5 bases). The clonotype comes from a woman older than 75 with active or convalescent COVID-19. CDR3 bases: TGCGCCAGCAGTGAGTCTGGGGCGACCTACGAGCAGTACTTC. Its translation: CASSESGATYEQYF.